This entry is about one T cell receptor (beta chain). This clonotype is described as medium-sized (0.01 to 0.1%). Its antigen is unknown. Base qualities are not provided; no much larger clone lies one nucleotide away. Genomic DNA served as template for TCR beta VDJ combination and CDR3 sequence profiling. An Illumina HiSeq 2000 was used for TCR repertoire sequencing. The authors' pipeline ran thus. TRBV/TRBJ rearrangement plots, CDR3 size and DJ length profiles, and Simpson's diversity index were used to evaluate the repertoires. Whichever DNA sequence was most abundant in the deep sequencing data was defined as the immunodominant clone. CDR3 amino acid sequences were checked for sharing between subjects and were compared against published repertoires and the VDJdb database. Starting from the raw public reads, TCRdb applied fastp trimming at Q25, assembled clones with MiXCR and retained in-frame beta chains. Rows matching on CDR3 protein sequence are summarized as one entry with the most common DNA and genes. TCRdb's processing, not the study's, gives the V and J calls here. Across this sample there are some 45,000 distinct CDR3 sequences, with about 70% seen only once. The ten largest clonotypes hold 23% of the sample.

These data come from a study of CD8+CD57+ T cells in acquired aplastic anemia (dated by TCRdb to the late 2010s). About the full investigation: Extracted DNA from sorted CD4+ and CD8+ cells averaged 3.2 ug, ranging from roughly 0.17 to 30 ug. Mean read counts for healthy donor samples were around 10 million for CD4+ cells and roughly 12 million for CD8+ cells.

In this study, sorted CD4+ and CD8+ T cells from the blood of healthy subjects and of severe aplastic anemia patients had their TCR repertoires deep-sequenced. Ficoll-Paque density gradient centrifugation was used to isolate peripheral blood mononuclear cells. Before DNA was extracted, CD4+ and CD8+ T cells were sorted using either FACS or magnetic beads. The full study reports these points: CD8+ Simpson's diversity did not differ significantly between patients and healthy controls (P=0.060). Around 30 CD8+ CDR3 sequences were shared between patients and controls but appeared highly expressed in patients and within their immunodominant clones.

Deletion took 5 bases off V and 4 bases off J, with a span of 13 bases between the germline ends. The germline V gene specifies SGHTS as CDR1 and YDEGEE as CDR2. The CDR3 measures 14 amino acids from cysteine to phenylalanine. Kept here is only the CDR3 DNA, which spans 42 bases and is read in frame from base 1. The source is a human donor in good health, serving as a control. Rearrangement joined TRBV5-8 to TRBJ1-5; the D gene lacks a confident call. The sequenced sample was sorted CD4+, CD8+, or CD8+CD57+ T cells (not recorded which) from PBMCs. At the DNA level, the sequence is TGTGCCAGCAGAGGTAAGGGAACGAATCAGCCCCAGCATTTT. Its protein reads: CASRGKGTNQPQHF.